The 24 T cell receptor beta chains listed next were all sequenced from one sample in a study of T cell repertoires in cytomegalovirus infection. TCRdb independently ran MiXCR on the reads; one entry per CDR3 protein. The sample gives roughly 340,000 distinct CDR3 sequences, roughly 28% of which show up once; roughly 20% is in the top ten. These receptors' antigens are unknown. The sample consisted of cultured PBMCs, taken from culture after CMV antigen stimulation. The receptors were gathered from a human donor in good health (CMV status not recorded). Some clones in this sample may be carry-over from other donors' samples.

This chain uses TRBV19 with TRBJ2-7; possibly TRBD1 for D (6 bases). This CDR3 region has 14 residues. Per the germline V gene, CDR1 is LNHDA and CDR2 is SQIVND (reference sequence). The germline V and J ends were trimmed by 10 bases and 0 bases, with 16 bases remaining between them. Here the CDR3 reads CATSIVGGSYEQYF. CDR3 in DNA: TGTGCCACGTCTATTGTAGGGGGCTCCTACGAGCAGTACTTC.

This clonotype was recorded a few times. This sequence joins TRBV11-2 and TRBJ1-5; 7 bases match TRBD1. The J segment lost 4 bases and the V segment lost 5 bases, leaving 8 bases of the junction unmatched. The germline V gene has CDR1 SGHAT and CDR2 FQNNGV. CDR3 length equals 15 residues. This CDR3 reads CASSTGTASNQPQHF. Written as DNA, the CDR3 is TGTGCCAGCAGCACAGGGACAGCTTCTAATCAGCCCCAGCATTTT. Full variable domain (missing parts from reference TRBV11-2 and TRBJ1-5): EAGVAQSPRYKIIEKRQSVAFWCNPISGHATLYWYQQILGQGPKLLIQFQNNGVVDDSQLPKDRFSAERLKGVDSTLKIQPAKLEDSAVYLCASSTGTASNQPQHFGDGTRLSIL.

J is TRBJ2-1 and V is TRBV25-1; TRBD2 agrees at 12 bases. Germline CDR1 reads MGHDK; CDR2 reads SYGVNS. V was clipped by 0 bases and J by 8 bases; unmatched bases: 5. This CDR3 is built from 16 residues. CDR3 loop: CASSEYLTSGRDEQFF. CDR3 DNA sequence: TGTGCCAGCAGTGAATATCTGACTAGCGGGAGAGATGAGCAGTTCTTC. The whole variable domain, remainder taken from reference TRBV25-1 and TRBJ2-1, is EADIYQTPRYLVIGTGKKITLECSQTMGHDKMYWYQQDPGMELHLIHYSYGVNSTEKGDLSSESTVSRIRTEHFPLTLESARPSHTSQYLCASSEYLTSGRDEQFFGPGTRLTVL.

The CDR3 region is CASSSSGYGDNEQFF. DNA of the CDR3: TGTGCCAGCAGTTCTAGCGGGTACGGCGACAATGAGCAGTTCTTC. The V and J genes are TRBV12-3 or TRBV12-4 and TRBJ2-1, with TRBD2 identical over 8 bases. The CDR3 sequence is 15 residues long. V lost 4 bases and J lost 5; bases outside the gene matches: 7.

This clonotype was counted at least ten times. This chain joins TRBV7-2 and TRBJ2-5; D is uncertain. The CDR3 has 13 residues. CDR1 SGHTA and CDR2 FQGNSA come from the germline V gene. V was pared by 2 bases and J by 8 bases, with 12 bases between. This CDR3 reads CASSLKWVATQYF. In DNA form, the CDR3 reads TGTGCCAGCAGCTTAAAGTGGGTGGCCACCCAGTACTTC. Using reference TRBV7-2 and TRBJ2-5 for the parts outside the CDR3, the full variable domain is GAGVSQSPSNKVTEKGKDVELRCDPISGHTALYWYRQSLGQGLEFLIYFQGNSAPDKSGLPSDRFSAERTGGSVSTLTIQRTQQEDSAVYLCASSLKWVATQYFGPGTRLLVL.

This clonotype was counted between two and nine times. The rearrangement links TRBV7-2 to TRBJ2-5; 10 nucleotides agree with TRBD1. CDR3 length: 15 amino acids. The J segment lost 3 bases and the V segment lost 4 bases, leaving 5 bases of the junction unmatched. CDR1 and CDR2 from the germline V gene are SGHTA and FQGNSA. The CDR3 region is CASSWGQGMEETQYF. As DNA, the CDR3 is TGTGCCAGCAGCTGGGGACAGGGGATGGAAGAGACCCAGTACTTC.

This clonotype was detected a few times. The V and J genes are TRBV12-3 or TRBV12-4 and TRBJ2-5; D gene unclear. Trimming removed 2 bases from V and 5 bases from J, with 15 bases in between. The CDR3 extends over 15 amino acids. The CDR3 loop reads CASSLLVGMRETQYF. The CDR3 region has the DNA TGTGCCAGCAGTTTACTAGTAGGAATGCGGGAGACCCAGTACTTC.

The gene calls are TRBV7-3 and TRBJ2-3; 8 bases agree with TRBD2. CDR3 length: 16 amino acids. Trimming removed 4 bases from V and 1 base from J; junction bases left unmatched: 7. Looked up from germline, CDR1 is SGHTA and CDR2 is FQGTGA. CDR3 sequence (DNA): TGTGCCAGCAGCTCGAATGCGGGGGGCGGCACAGATACGCAGTATTTT. It specifies CASSSNAGGGTDTQYF.

The V call is TRBV29-1, the J call TRBJ2-3; D assignment may be TRBD1 or TRBD2 (7 bases each). Germline values: CDR1 SQVTM, CDR2 ANQGSEA. V shed 7 bases and J shed 5 bases, with 19 bases lying between them. The CDR3 extends over 14 amino acids. Here the CDR3 reads CSGGTDSGGDTQYF. In nucleotides, the CDR3 is TGCAGCGGAGGGACAGACTCGGGGGGAGATACGCAGTATTTT.

V and J are TRBV5-6 and TRBJ2-1, with TRBD1 matching 8 bases. V lost 4 bases, J lost 6 bases, and 6 bases stayed unmatched. This CDR3 is 14 amino acids long. Germline CDR1 reads SGHDT; CDR2 reads YYEEEE. In DNA form, the CDR3 reads TGTGCCAGCAGCGATCTGACAGGGGCCAATGAGCAGTTCTTC. It encodes CASSDLTGANEQFF.

This clonotype has just a few counts. The genes are TRBV11-2 and TRBJ2-7; 7 bases fit TRBD2. Germline CDR1 SGHAT, CDR2 FQNNGV. The ends lost 3 bases at V and 6 bases at J; junction bases unmatched: 5. The CDR3 is made up of 13 amino acids. CDR3 region: CASSLGLKGEQYF. The CDR3 bases are TGTGCCAGCAGCTTGGGACTAAAGGGCGAGCAGTACTTC.

The genes are TRBV29-1 and TRBJ1-2; unclear D gene. Germline CDR1 is SQVTM and CDR2 is ANQGSEA. The V end lost 7 bases, the J end lost 3 bases, and 15 bases lay between the germline ends. This CDR3 is built from 13 residues. The CDR3 DNA is TGCAGCGCCTTAGAGAGGTTGGACTATGGCTACACCTTC. This codes for CSALERLDYGYTF. Full variable domain (outside the CDR3, taken from reference TRBV29-1 and TRBJ1-2): SAVISQKPSRDICQRGTSLTIQCQVDSQVTMMFWYRQQPGQSLTLIATANQGSEATYESGFVIDKFPISRPNLTFSTLTVSNMSPEDSSIYLCSALERLDYGYTFGSGTRLTVV.

The V call is TRBV11-2, the J call TRBJ1-2; D ambiguous. V lost 0 bases, J lost 3 bases, and 2 bases lay in between. Germline CDR1 SGHAT, CDR2 FQNNGV. CDR3 size: 12 residues. The CDR3 nucleotides are TGTGCCAGCAGCTTAGAGGACTATGGCTACACCTTC. It translates to CASSLEDYGYTF.

Ten or more counts support this clonotype. The chain couples TRBV6-5 to TRBJ1-2; D gene unclear. V lost 0 bases, J lost 7 bases, and 9 bases lay in between. CDR1 and CDR2 from the germline V gene are MNHEY and SVGAGI. The CDR3 length is 13 residues. The CDR3 bases are TGTGCCAGCAGTTACTCGACGATGGTTGGCTACACCTTC. It specifies CASSYSTMVGYTF.

The V call is TRBV7-2, the J call TRBJ1-6; 8 nucleotides line up with TRBD1. The germline gives CDR1 SGHTA, CDR2 FQGNSA. The CDR3 loop spans 15 amino acids. V dropped 2 bases and J dropped 7; count of bases not matched to a gene: 4. The CDR3 DNA reads as TGTGCCAGCAGCTTACAGGGGGCAAGCAATTCACCCCTCCACTTT. This gives the protein CASSLQGASNSPLHF.

This clonotype turned up a few times. The chain employs TRBV20-1 and TRBJ1-4; D is ambiguous. The V gene lost 5 bases and the J gene lost 5 bases, with 6 bases spanning the gap. CDR1 DFQATT and CDR2 SNEGSKA come from the germline V gene (reference sequence). The CDR3 spans 11 residues. CDR3 in amino acids: CSAYGNEKLFF. The CDR3, as DNA: TGCAGTGCTTACGGAAATGAAAAACTGTTTTTT.

Many counts were recorded for this clonotype. The CDR3 here is CASSPGGGRIPDTQYF. CDR3 DNA: TGTGCCAGCAGCCCCGGGGGCGGGAGGATCCCAGATACGCAGTATTTT. V gene TRBV7-3 combines with J gene TRBJ2-3, with 8 bases matching TRBD2. With V trimmed by 5 bases and J by 4 bases, 11 bases remained unmatched. This CDR3 is 16 amino acids long. In germline, CDR1 is SGHTA, CDR2 FQGTGA.

The V gene is TRBV9, the J gene TRBJ2-5; 8 nucleotides align to TRBD2. Losses at the gene ends were 0 bases for V and 5 bases for J; bases not matched to a gene: 6. The CDR3 is 15 residues long. The germline gives CDR1 SGDLS, CDR2 YYNGEE. The CDR3 protein is CASSVVSGSRETQYF. CDR3 DNA sequence: TGTGCCAGCAGCGTAGTAAGCGGGAGTCGTGAGACCCAGTACTTC.

The chain couples TRBV20-1 to TRBJ1-5; possibly TRBD1 for D (6 bases). The CDR3 contains 11 residues. The germline CDR1 and CDR2 sequences are DFQATT and SNEGSKA (reference sequence). Trimming cost V 6 bases and J 6 bases, with 9 bases left between them. In nucleotides, the CDR3 is TGCAGTGCGGCCAGGGGTCAGCCCCAGCATTTT. Protein: CSAARGQPQHF.

The rearrangement links TRBV29-1 to TRBJ1-1, with D possibly TRBD1 on 6 matching bases. CDR1 is SQVTM, CDR2 ANQGSEA, per germline. The CDR3 spans 14 residues. The germline V and J ends were trimmed by 6 bases and 0 bases, with 14 bases remaining between them. CDR3 in DNA: TGCAGCGTATTGGACAGAGCTATGAACACTGAAGCTTTCTTT. It yields the protein CSVLDRAMNTEAFF.

This clonotype was recorded only once. One end of the junction does not line up with germline, which may come from a read error. The rearrangement uses TRBV7-2 and TRBJ2-2; 7 bases are a match to TRBD2. CDR3 size: 14 residues. The V gene's germline CDR1 is SGHTA and CDR2 FQGNSA. The DNA for the CDR3 is TGTGCCAGCCGGCCGCGGGAGTACACCGCGGAGCTGTTTTTT. Its translation is CASRPREYTAELFF. The full variable domain, in which reference TRBV7-2 and TRBJ2-2 provide the parts outside the CDR3, is GAGVSQSPSNKVTEKGKDVELRCDPISGHTALYWYRQSLGQGLEFLIYFQGNSAPDKSGLPSDRFSAERTGGSVSTLTIQRTQQEDSAVYLCASRPREYTAELFFGEGSRLTVL.

This clonotype was counted ten times or more. This chain connects TRBV12-3 or TRBV12-4 to TRBJ2-2; 9 bases are shared with TRBD2. There are 17 residues in the CDR3. V trimming: 3 bases; J trimming: 0 bases; junction bases outside the gene matches: 5. The CDR3 spells CASSFYSGGTNTGELFF. In DNA, the CDR3 is TGTGCCAGCAGTTTTTATAGCGGGGGCACGAACACCGGGGAGCTGTTTTTT.

V gene TRBV7-6 combines with J gene TRBJ2-3, with 8 nucleotides matching TRBD1. The CDR3 length is 17 residues. Per the germline V gene, CDR1 is SGHVS and CDR2 is FNYEAQ. J was trimmed by 2 bases and V by 1 base; bases with no gene match: 8. The CDR3 sequence is CASSLGQGATPTDTQYF. The CDR3 nucleotides are TGTGCCAGCAGCTTAGGGCAGGGGGCGACGCCCACAGATACGCAGTATTTT.

This clonotype was detected a few times. The V call is TRBV7-9, the J call TRBJ2-7; D might be TRBD2 (5 bases). This CDR3 is built from 13 residues. The V gene lost 5 bases and the J gene lost 1 base, with 9 bases spanning the gap. The V gene's germline CDR1 is SEHNR and CDR2 FQNEAQ (reference sequence). The CDR3 DNA sequence: TGTGCCAGCAGCCGTAGCGCTTCCTACGAGCAGTACTTC. It encodes CASSRSASYEQYF.